These T cell receptor beta chains were read from a single sample in a study of T cell repertoires in cytomegalovirus infection. TCRdb fed the reads into MiXCR, producing one record per CDR3 protein. This table holds more than 350,000 distinct CDR3 sequences, approximately 31% found once. The sequenced sample consisted of PBMCs. These receptors originate from a human donor in good health (CMV status not recorded). Some clones in this sample may be carry-over from other donors' samples. The CDR3 runs from the conserved cysteine through the conserved F or W. The D gene is left open where the match is weak. Clone size, where shown, is once, few, many, or a class for clones that have expanded.

clone size: many; J gene: TRBJ1-4; V gene: TRBV7-6; D gene: NA; CDR3 DNA: TGTGCCAGCAGCTCAGTGACAGGCAGACTGTTTTTT; CDR3 protein: CASSSVTGRLFF
clone size: few; J gene: TRBJ2-5; V gene: TRBV19; D gene: TRBD1; CDR3 DNA: TGTGCCAGTACCCCGGGACAGTGGTTCAGAGGCCAAGAGACCCAGTACTTC; CDR3 protein: CASTPGQWFRGQETQYF
clone size: many; J gene: TRBJ2-2; V gene: TRBV28; D gene: NA; CDR3 DNA: TGTGCCAGCAAAAAGCGGGCAGGGGACACCGGGGAGCTGTTTTTT; CDR3 protein: CASKKRAGDTGELFF
clone size: few; J gene: TRBJ1-2; V gene: TRBV7-4; D gene: NA; CDR3 DNA: TGTGCCAGCAGCTTCCCGCAGGGGTATGGCTACACCTTC; CDR3 protein: CASSFPQGYGYTF
clone size: NA; J gene: TRBJ2-1; V gene: TRBV3-1; D gene: TRBD2; CDR3 DNA: TGTGCCAGCAGCCCCCGTCTAGCGGGGAGCGGCAATGAGCCGTTCTTC; CDR3 protein: CASSPRLAGSGNEPFF
clone size: NA; J gene: TRBJ1-2; V gene: TRBV7-2; D gene: NA; CDR3 DNA: TGTGCCAGCAGCTTAGTAGGCAGGGTCTTAAACTATGGCTACACCTTC; CDR3 protein: CASSLVGRVLNYGYTF
clone size: NA; J gene: TRBJ2-1; V gene: TRBV6-2/TRBV6-3; D gene: TRBD2; CDR3 DNA: TGTGCCAGCAGGGCGGGGGGTTCCTACAATGAGCAGTTCTTC; CDR3 protein: CASRAGGSYNEQFF
clone size: NA; J gene: TRBJ2-2; V gene: TRBV28; D gene: NA; CDR3 DNA: TGTGCCAGCGGATTCAGGAGACCGAACACCGGGGAGCTGTTTTTT; CDR3 protein: CASGFRRPNTGELFF
clone size: NA; J gene: TRBJ2-2; V gene: TRBV6-2/TRBV6-3; D gene: TRBD2; CDR3 DNA: TGTGCCAGCAGTTACTGGAGACTAGCGGGGGGAGTGAACACCGGGGAGCTGTTTTTT; CDR3 protein: CASSYWRLAGGVNTGELFF
clone size: few; J gene: TRBJ2-7; V gene: TRBV5-1; D gene: TRBD1; CDR3 DNA: TGCGCCAGCAGCATCCGACAGGGAGTAGCTGTGTACGAGCAGTACTTC; CDR3 protein: CASSIRQGVAVYEQYF
clone size: NA; J gene: TRBJ1-2; V gene: TRBV3-1; D gene: NA; CDR3 DNA: TGTGCCAGCAGCCAAGATCTAGGCTACACCTTC; CDR3 protein: CASSQDLGYTF
clone size: NA; J gene: TRBJ2-1; V gene: TRBV7-9; D gene: NA; CDR3 DNA: TGTGCCAGCAGCGGGATGGGCGAATCCTACAATGAGCAGTTCTTC; CDR3 protein: CASSGMGESYNEQFF
clone size: once; J gene: TRBJ1-6; V gene: TRBV28; D gene: NA; CDR3 DNA: TGTGCCAGCAGTCCCGTAACACCCACACCCCTCCACTTT; CDR3 protein: CASSPVTPTPLHF
clone size: NA; J gene: TRBJ1-5; V gene: TRBV6-2/TRBV6-3; D gene: TRBD1; CDR3 DNA: TGTGCCAGCAGCCCTTGGGACAGGGGGCTTCAGCCCCAGCATTTT; CDR3 protein: CASSPWDRGLQPQHF
clone size: NA; J gene: TRBJ1-3; V gene: TRBV7-2; D gene: NA; CDR3 DNA: TGTGCCAGCAGCTACGGGATTTTGGTAGTAAACACCATATATTTT; CDR3 protein: CASSYGILVVNTIYF
clone size: NA; J gene: TRBJ2-1; V gene: TRBV20-1; D gene: TRBD2; CDR3 DNA: TGCAGTGCTATTAGACTAGCGGGTGCCAATGAGCAGTTCTTC; CDR3 protein: CSAIRLAGANEQFF
clone size: many; J gene: TRBJ2-1; V gene: TRBV7-2; D gene: TRBD2; CDR3 DNA: TGTGCCAGCAGCTCCCGACTAGCGGGGGACAATGAGCAGTTCTTC; CDR3 protein: CASSSRLAGDNEQFF
clone size: NA; J gene: TRBJ1-1; V gene: TRBV6-6; D gene: NA; CDR3 DNA: TGTGCCAGCAGCTTTAGAAGGGGAAGGTATGTCGACACTAAAGCTTTCTTT; CDR3 protein: CASSFRRGRYVDTKAFF
clone size: many; J gene: TRBJ1-1; V gene: TRBV12-3/TRBV12-4; D gene: NA; CDR3 DNA: TGTGCCAGCAGTTTGAGCAGGGGAGACACTGAAGCTTTCTTT; CDR3 protein: CASSLSRGDTEAFF
clone size: few; J gene: TRBJ1-5; V gene: TRBV4-2; D gene: NA; CDR3 DNA: TGTGCCAGCAGCCAAACAGCGAATCAGCCCCAGCATTTT; CDR3 protein: CASSQTANQPQHF
clone size: NA; J gene: TRBJ2-1; V gene: TRBV20-1; D gene: TRBD1; CDR3 DNA: TGCAGTGCTAATACAGGGGGGATAGGGAATGAGCAGTTCTTC; CDR3 protein: CSANTGGIGNEQFF
clone size: NA; J gene: TRBJ2-7; V gene: TRBV5-1; D gene: TRBD1; CDR3 DNA: TGCGCCAGCAGCACACAGGCCGGGACAGGGGGATGGGGGCAGTACTTC; CDR3 protein: CASSTQAGTGGWGQYF